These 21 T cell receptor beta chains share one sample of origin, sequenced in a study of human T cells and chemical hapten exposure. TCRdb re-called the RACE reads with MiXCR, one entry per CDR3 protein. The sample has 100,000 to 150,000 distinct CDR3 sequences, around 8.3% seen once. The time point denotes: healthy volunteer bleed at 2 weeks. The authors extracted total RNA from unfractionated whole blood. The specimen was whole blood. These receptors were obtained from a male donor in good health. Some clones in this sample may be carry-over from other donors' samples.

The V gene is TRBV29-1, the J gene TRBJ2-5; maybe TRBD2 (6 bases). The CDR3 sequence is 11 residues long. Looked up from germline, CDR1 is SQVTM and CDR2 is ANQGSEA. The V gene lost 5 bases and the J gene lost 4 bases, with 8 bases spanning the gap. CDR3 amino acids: CSVPRGETQYF. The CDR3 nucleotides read TGCAGCGTTCCGCGGGGAGAGACCCAGTACTTC.

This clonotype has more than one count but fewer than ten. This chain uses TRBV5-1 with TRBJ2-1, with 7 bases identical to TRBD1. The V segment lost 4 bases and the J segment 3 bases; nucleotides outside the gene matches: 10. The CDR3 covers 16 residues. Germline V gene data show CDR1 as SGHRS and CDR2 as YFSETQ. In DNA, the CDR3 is TGCGCCAGCAGCATGCAAACGGGACAGTTCTACAATGAGCAGTTCTTC. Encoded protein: CASSMQTGQFYNEQFF.

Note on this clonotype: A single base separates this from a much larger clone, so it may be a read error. The CDR3 DNA sequence: TGCAGTGCTAGAGTAGAGACTAGCGGAACCTACAAGCAGTACTTC. Translated: CSARVETSGTYKQYF. This chain uses TRBV20-1 with TRBJ2-7; TRBD2 agrees at 9 bases. The germline CDR1 and CDR2 sequences are DFQATT and SNEGSKA (reference sequence). This CDR3 spans 15 amino acids.

The CDR3 loop is CASSEGTSGRGDTQYF. The CDR3 bases are TGTGCCAGCAGCGAGGGGACTAGCGGGAGAGGGGATACGCAGTATTTT. The chain employs TRBV7-2 and TRBJ2-3, with 14 bases identical to TRBD2. The CDR3 consists of 16 residues. V was pared by 5 bases and J by 6 bases, with 7 bases of the junction left unmatched. Germline V gene sequence: CDR1 SGHTA, CDR2 FQGNSA.

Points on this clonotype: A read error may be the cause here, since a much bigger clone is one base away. This CDR3 reads CASSRGPIVDEQFF. The CDR3 coding sequence is TGTGCCAGCAGCCGAGGACCCATTGTGGATGAGCAGTTCTTC. The gene calls are TRBV7-9 and TRBJ2-1; D is undetermined. V lost 5 bases, J lost 8 bases, and 16 bases lay in between. CDR3 length: 14 amino acids. Germline CDR1 is SEHNR and CDR2 is FQNEAQ (reference sequence). The full variable domain, its missing parts supplied by reference TRBV7-9 and TRBJ2-1, is DTGVSQNPRHKITKRGQNVTFRCDPISEHNRLYWYRQTLGQGPEFLTYFQNEAQLEKSRLLSDRFSAERPKGSFSTLEIQRTEQGDSAMYLCASSRGPIVDEQFFGPGTRLTVL.

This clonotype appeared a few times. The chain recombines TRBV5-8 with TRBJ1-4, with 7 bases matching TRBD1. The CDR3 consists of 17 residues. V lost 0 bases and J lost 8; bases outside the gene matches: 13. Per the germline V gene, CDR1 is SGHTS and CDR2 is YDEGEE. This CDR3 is CASSLAGTAPAGEKLFF. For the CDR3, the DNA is TGTGCCAGCAGCTTGGCAGGGACAGCCCCGGCAGGGGAAAAACTGTTTTTT.

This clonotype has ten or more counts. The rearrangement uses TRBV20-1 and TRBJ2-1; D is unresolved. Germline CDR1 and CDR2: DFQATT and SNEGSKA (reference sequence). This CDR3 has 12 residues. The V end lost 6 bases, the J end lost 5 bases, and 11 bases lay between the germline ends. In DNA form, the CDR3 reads TGCAGTGCCGTTGACCCAAACAATGAGCAGTTCTTC. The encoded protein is CSAVDPNNEQFF.

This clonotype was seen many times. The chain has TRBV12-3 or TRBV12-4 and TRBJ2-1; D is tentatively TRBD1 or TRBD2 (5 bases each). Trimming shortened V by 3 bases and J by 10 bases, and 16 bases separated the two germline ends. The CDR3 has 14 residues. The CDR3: CASSFYTGTGEQFF. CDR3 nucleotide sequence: TGTGCCAGCAGTTTTTATACGGGGACGGGGGAGCAGTTCTTC.

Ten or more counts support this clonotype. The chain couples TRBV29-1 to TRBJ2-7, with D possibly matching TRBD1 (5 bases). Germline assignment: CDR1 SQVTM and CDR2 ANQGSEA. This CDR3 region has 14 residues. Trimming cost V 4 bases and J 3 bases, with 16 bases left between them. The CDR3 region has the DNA TGCAGCGTTGCGCAGGGTCCCCATTTCTACGAGCAGTACTTC. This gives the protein CSVAQGPHFYEQYF.

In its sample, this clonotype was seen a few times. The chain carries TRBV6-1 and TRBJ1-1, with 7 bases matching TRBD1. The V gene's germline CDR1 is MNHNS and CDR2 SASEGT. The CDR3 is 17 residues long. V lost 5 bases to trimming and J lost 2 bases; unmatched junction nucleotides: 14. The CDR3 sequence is CASSLDRLGYDNTEAFF. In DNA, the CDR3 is TGTGCCAGCAGTTTGGACAGGTTAGGGTATGATAACACTGAAGCTTTCTTT.

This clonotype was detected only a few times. CDR3 nucleotide sequence: TGCAGTGCTAGAGATTTCCTAGCGGGAGTGAAGAACACCGGGGAGCTGTTTTTT. The encoded protein is CSARDFLAGVKNTGELFF. The chain uses TRBV20-1 and TRBJ2-2, with 10 bases aligning to TRBD2. After removal of 0 bases from V and 1 base from J, the junction contained 8 bases not matched to a gene. This CDR3 is built from 18 residues. Per germline, CDR1 DFQATT and CDR2 SNEGSKA (reference sequence).

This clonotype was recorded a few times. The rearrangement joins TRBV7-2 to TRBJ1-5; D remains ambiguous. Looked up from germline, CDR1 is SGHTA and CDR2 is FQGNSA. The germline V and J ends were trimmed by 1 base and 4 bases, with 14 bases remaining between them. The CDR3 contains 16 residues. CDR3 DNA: TGTGCCAGCAGCTTAGACCTCCGGGGTACTAATCAGCCCCAGCATTTT. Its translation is CASSLDLRGTNQPQHF.

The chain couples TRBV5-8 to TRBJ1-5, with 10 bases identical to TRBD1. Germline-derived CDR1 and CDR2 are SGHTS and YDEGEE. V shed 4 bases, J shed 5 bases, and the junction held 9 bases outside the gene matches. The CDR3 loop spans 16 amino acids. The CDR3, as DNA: TGTGCCAGCAGCCATGGGACAGGGGTACTCGATCAGCCCCAGCATTTT. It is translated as CASSHGTGVLDQPQHF. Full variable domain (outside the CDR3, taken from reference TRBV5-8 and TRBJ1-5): EAGVTQSPTHLIKTRGQQATLRCSPISGHTSVYWYQQALGLGLQFLLWYDEGEERNRGNFPPRFSGRQFPNYSSELNVNALELEDSALYLCASSHGTGVLDQPQHFGDGTRLSIL.

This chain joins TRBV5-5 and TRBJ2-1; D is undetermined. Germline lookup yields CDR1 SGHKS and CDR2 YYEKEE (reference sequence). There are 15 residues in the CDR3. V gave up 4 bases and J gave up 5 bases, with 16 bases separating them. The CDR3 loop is CASSVSPTENNEQFF. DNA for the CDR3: TGTGCCAGCAGCGTATCTCCGACGGAAAACAATGAGCAGTTCTTC.

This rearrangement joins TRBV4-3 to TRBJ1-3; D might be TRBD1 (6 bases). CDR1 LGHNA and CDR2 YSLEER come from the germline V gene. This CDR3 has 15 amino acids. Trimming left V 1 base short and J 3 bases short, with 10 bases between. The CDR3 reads CASSQAQGVGNTIYF. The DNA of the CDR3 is TGCGCCAGCAGCCAAGCACAGGGAGTTGGAAACACCATATATTTT.

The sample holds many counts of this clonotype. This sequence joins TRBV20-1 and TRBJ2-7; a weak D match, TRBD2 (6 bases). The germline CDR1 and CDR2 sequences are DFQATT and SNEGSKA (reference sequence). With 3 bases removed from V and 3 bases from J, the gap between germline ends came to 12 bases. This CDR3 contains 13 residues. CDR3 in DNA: TGCAGTGCTAGTACGGGGGAGAACTACGAGCAGTACTTC. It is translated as CSASTGENYEQYF.

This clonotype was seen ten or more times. The CDR3 loop reads CASSPGQGRYGYTF. CDR3 in DNA: TGTGCCAGCAGCCCGGGACAGGGTCGCTATGGCTACACCTTC. This chain joins TRBV7-3 and TRBJ1-2, with 9 bases identical to TRBD1. This CDR3 contains 14 residues. In germline, CDR1 is SGHTA, CDR2 FQGTGA. Trimming cost V 5 bases and J 4 bases; bases outside gene matches: 5.

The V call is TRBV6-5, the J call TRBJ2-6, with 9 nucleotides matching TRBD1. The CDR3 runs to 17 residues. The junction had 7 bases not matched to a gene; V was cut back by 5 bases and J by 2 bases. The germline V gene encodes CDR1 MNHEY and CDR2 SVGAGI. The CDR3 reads CASSNLQGAAGANVLTF. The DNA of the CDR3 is TGTGCCAGCAGTAACCTACAGGGGGCGGCTGGGGCCAACGTCCTGACTTTC.

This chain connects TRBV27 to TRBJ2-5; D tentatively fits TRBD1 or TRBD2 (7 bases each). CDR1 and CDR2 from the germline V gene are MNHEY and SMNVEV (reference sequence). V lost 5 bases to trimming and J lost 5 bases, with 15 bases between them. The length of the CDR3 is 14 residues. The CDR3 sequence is CASSRQGGQETQYF. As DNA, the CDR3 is TGTGCCAGCAGTAGACAGGGAGGGCAGGAGACCCAGTACTTC.

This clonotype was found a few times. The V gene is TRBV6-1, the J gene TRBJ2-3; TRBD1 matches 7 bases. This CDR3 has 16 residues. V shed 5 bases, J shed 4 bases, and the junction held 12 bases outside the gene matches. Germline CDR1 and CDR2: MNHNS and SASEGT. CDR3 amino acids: CASSRPTGFGADTQYF. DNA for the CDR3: TGTGCCAGCAGTAGACCGACAGGGTTCGGGGCAGATACGCAGTATTTT.

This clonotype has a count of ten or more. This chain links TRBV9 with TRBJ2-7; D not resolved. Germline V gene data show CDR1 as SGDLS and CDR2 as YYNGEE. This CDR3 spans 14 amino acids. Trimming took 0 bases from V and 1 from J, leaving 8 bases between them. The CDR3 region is CASSVEPQSYEQYF. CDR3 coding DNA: TGTGCCAGCAGCGTAGAACCGCAATCCTACGAGCAGTACTTC.